Included here is one T cell receptor beta chain sequence, with context. This CDR3 contains 13 residues. Germline CDR1 and CDR2: LGHNA and YNFKEQ. Trimming took 10 bases from V and 8 from J, leaving 20 bases between them. The repertoire was sequenced with immunoSEQ multiplex PCR; TCRdb's copy has only in-frame clones and lacks some. The sample lists some 120,000 clones, 93% seen once, with less than 3.5% in the top ten. This sample was included in a study of control samples from healthy donors and cancer patients. This TCR came from a young man in good health. The specimen sequenced was blood. The chain employs TRBV4-2 and TRBJ1-2, with D tentatively TRBD1 (5 bases). In DNA, the CDR3 is TGTGCCACAGACGGGCGGCAGGGAAAAGGCTACACCTTC. Translation: CATDGRQGKGYTF.